The present TCR beta chain was sequenced within a study of vaccination effects on CD4 cells after COVID-19. Looking at the study overall: Sampling occurred a median 72 days post second dose, range 14 to 241. Notes on the study in general: The authors studied few convalescent patients and collected no early post-infection timepoints.

Antigen-specific CD4+ T cells were first expanded with viral peptide pools by the ViraFEST assay and only then sequenced. With about ten days of culture completed, CD4+ T cells were isolated. Participants received two doses of either the BNT162b2 or mRNA-1273 vaccine. The healthy vaccine recipients, who had no prior SARS-CoV-2 infection, showed negative nucleocapsid antibodies. TCRdb's copy holds only in-frame clones and misses some; the assay was immunoSEQ multiplex PCR. The repertoire includes tens of thousands of clones, roughly 80% of them detected once, and roughly 2% sits in the top ten. Notes on this clone: As yet, its antigen is unknown.

This TCR was recovered from a human donor who received a COVID-19 vaccine. This material consisted of CD4+ T cells from PBMCs cultured with HCoV-OC43 spike peptides, taken after COVID-19 vaccination. This sample's subset: HCoV-OC43 spike overlapping peptide pool stimulation.

CDR3 in amino acids: CASSGSTDYYGYTF. In DNA, the CDR3 is TGCGCCAGCAGCGGATCGACGGACTACTATGGCTACACCTTC. The rearrangement uses TRBV5-1 and TRBJ1-2; D not resolved. The CDR3 totals 14 residues. CDR1 is SGHRS and CDR2 is YFSETQ in the germline V gene. V was shortened by 4 bases and J by 3 bases, with 13 bases between the two germline ends.